Below are 17 T cell receptor beta chains sequenced from a single sample in a study of cytomegalovirus exposure and HLA in healthy donors. The PCR ran on 60 Vbeta and 13 Jbeta primers. The repertoire was sequenced with immunoSEQ multiplex PCR; TCRdb's copy has only in-frame clones and lacks some. The sample yields some 80,000 clones, about 79% seen once. Specimen: PBMCs. The receptors derive from a man younger than 35 in good health and CMV-seropositive.

This sequence joins TRBV2 and TRBJ1-2, with 7 bases identical to TRBD1. CDR3 length: 13 residues. CDR1 is SNHLY, CDR2 FYNNEI, per germline. V was pared by 6 bases and J by 3 bases, with 4 bases of the junction left unmatched. Here the CDR3 reads CASRDTGDYGYTF. The CDR3 nucleotides read TGTGCCAGCAGAGATACAGGGGACTATGGCTACACCTTC.

The CDR3 DNA sequence: TGTGCCAGCTCACCGGCCCCACGGGATGAAAAACTGTTTTTT. It is translated as CASSPAPRDEKLFF. The chain couples TRBV18 to TRBJ1-4; D unclear. The CDR3 length is 14 residues. CDR1 KGHSH and CDR2 LQKENI come from the germline V gene. V lost 3 bases to trimming and J lost 6 bases, with 11 bases between them.

The J gene is TRBJ2-1, the V gene TRBV15; 13 bases align to TRBD2. CDR1 is LNHNV, CDR2 YYDKDF, per germline (reference sequence). CDR3 length equals 14 residues. V lost 4 bases and J lost 7; bases outside the gene matches: 1. CDR3 DNA sequence: TGTGCCACCAGCACGGGACTAGCGGGAAATGAGCAGTTCTTC. Encoded protein: CATSTGLAGNEQFF.

This chain uses TRBV9 with TRBJ1-2; weak D call: TRBD1 (5 bases). Germline CDR1 and CDR2: SGDLS and YYNGEE. This CDR3 contains 16 residues. V lost 4 bases, J lost 0 bases, and 16 bases lay in between. In nucleotides, the CDR3 is TGTGCCAGCAGCCCCCGGTCGGACAACTCTAACTATGGCTACACCTTC. It yields the protein CASSPRSDNSNYGYTF.

The V call is TRBV6-1, the J call TRBJ1-2; 9 bases fit TRBD1. V was clipped by 6 bases and J by 5 bases; unmatched bases: 10. Germline V gives CDR1 MNHNS, CDR2 SASEGT. The CDR3 is 15 amino acids. The CDR3 sequence is CASSPQGTGQYGYTF. The CDR3 DNA follows: TGTGCCAGCAGCCCCCAGGGGACAGGGCAATATGGCTACACCTTC.

The V and J genes are TRBV11-2 and TRBJ2-7; 7 bases match TRBD1. The V segment lost 5 bases and the J segment 4 bases; nucleotides outside the gene matches: 5. The CDR3 loop spans 13 amino acids. CDR1 SGHAT and CDR2 FQNNGV come from the germline V gene. DNA of the CDR3: TGTGCCAGCAGCCTACAGACAGGGTACGAGCAGTACTTC. This codes for CASSLQTGYEQYF. Drawing the rest from reference TRBV11-2 and TRBJ2-7, the complete variable domain is EAGVAQSPRYKIIEKRQSVAFWCNPISGHATLYWYQQILGQGPKLLIQFQNNGVVDDSQLPKDRFSAERLKGVDSTLKIQPAKLEDSAVYLCASSLQTGYEQYFGPGTRLTVT.

The V call is TRBV7-9, the J call TRBJ1-1; tentative D call: TRBD1 (5 bases). Germline V gene data show CDR1 as SEHNR and CDR2 as FQNEAQ (reference sequence). Between the trimmed V and J ends, which lost 8 bases and 0 bases, there was a span of 19 bases. The CDR3 contains 16 residues. The CDR3 protein is CASGLNRRAMNTEAFF. In DNA form, the CDR3 reads TGTGCCAGCGGTCTAAACCGCAGGGCGATGAACACTGAAGCTTTCTTT.

The chain employs TRBV7-8 and TRBJ2-5; 11 bases line up with TRBD2. This CDR3 comprises 15 residues. V shed 5 bases, J shed 5 bases, and the junction held 7 bases outside the gene matches. Germline-derived CDR1 and CDR2 are SGHVS and FQNEAQ. CDR3 residues: CASSLSSGRIETQYF. Here the CDR3 DNA reads TGTGCCAGCAGCCTTTCTAGCGGGAGGATTGAGACCCAGTACTTC.

The chain uses TRBV7-2 and TRBJ2-7; D is unresolved. The V gene lost 2 bases and the J gene lost 6 bases, with 8 bases spanning the gap. In germline, CDR1 is SGHTA, CDR2 FQGNSA. This CDR3 comprises 12 residues. The CDR3 bases are TGTGCCAGCAGCTTACGTCCGTTCGAGCAGTACTTC. This translates into CASSLRPFEQYF.

This clone was seen a few times. The gene calls are TRBV28 and TRBJ2-1, with TRBD2 matching over 10 bases. CDR1 and CDR2 from the germline V gene are MDHEN and SYDVKM. The CDR3 is 19 residues long. V was clipped by 7 bases and J by 8 bases; unmatched bases: 23. The CDR3 here is CASTPQHTSGIGGIDEQFF. DNA of the CDR3: TGTGCCAGCACACCCCAACACACTAGCGGGATTGGAGGAATTGATGAGCAGTTCTTC.

The genes are TRBV6-5 and TRBJ1-1; D possibly corresponds to TRBD1 (6 bases). The CDR3 is 14 residues long. The germline V gene has CDR1 MNHEY and CDR2 SVGAGI. V dropped 5 bases and J dropped 0 bases, with 10 bases sitting between them. This CDR3 is CASSERQVNTEAFF. CDR3 nucleotide sequence: TGTGCCAGCAGTGAGCGACAGGTGAACACTGAAGCTTTCTTT.

The gene calls are TRBV5-1 and TRBJ2-1; TRBD2 is a possible D gene (6 bases). The ends were cut back, 4 bases at V and 6 bases at J, with 14 bases in the middle. Germline V CDR1 and CDR2: SGHRS, YFSETQ. The CDR3 consists of 14 residues. DNA for the CDR3: TGCGCCAGCAGCGGGACTGCCGGGTTCAATGAGCAGTTCTTC. It encodes CASSGTAGFNEQFF.

The genes are TRBV7-3 and TRBJ1-3; possible D gene TRBD1, 6 bases. The CDR3 contains 13 residues. CDR1 is SGHTA, CDR2 FQGTGA, per germline. V was cut by 5 bases and J by 8 bases, with 13 bases left in between. The DNA of the CDR3 is TGTGCCAGCAGCCAGGGGCCCGCTGACACCATATATTTT. Its protein is CASSQGPADTIYF. The variable domain in full, with the rest retrieved from reference TRBV7-3 and TRBJ1-3, is GAGVSQTPSNKVTEKGKYVELRCDPISGHTALYWYRQSLGQGPEFLIYFQGTGAADDSGLPNDRFFAVRPEGSVSTLKIQRTERGDSAVYLCASSQGPADTIYFGEGSWLTVV.

The chain links TRBV7-6 to TRBJ1-5; D possibly corresponds to TRBD1 (5 bases). CDR3 length: 15 amino acids. Germline lookup yields CDR1 SGHVS and CDR2 FNYEAQ. V lost 2 bases and J lost 0, with 8 bases in between. As DNA, the CDR3 is TGTGCCAGCAGCTTATTCGGGGGTAGCAATCAGCCCCAGCATTTT. This gives the protein CASSLFGGSNQPQHF.

In its sample, this clone was seen a few times. The chain combines TRBV5-1 with TRBJ2-6, with D perhaps matching TRBD1 (6 bases). CDR3 length: 16 amino acids. CDR1 SGHRS and CDR2 YFSETQ come from the germline V gene. V was pared by 0 bases and J by 1 base, with 8 bases between. The CDR3 loop reads CASSLETGSGANVLTF. In DNA, the CDR3 is TGCGCCAGCAGCTTGGAAACAGGGTCTGGGGCCAACGTCCTGACTTTC.

This chain connects TRBV7-6 to TRBJ2-7; maybe TRBD2 (6 bases). Trimming shortened V by 5 bases and J by 4 bases, and 18 bases separated the two germline ends. This CDR3 region has 15 residues. Germline V gene lookup returns CDR1 SGHVS and CDR2 FNYEAQ. CDR3 DNA: TGTGCCAGCAGCCCCCGGGAGAATGCTGGATACGAGCAGTACTTC. Translation gives CASSPRENAGYEQYF. Based on the CDR3 plus reference TRBV7-6 and TRBJ2-7, the full variable domain is GAGVSQSPRYKVTKRGQDVALRCDPISGHVSLYWYRQALGQGPEFLTYFNYEAQQDKSGLPNDRFSAERPEGSISTLTIQRTEQRDSAMYRCASSPRENAGYEQYFGPGTRLTVT.

J is TRBJ1-1 and V is TRBV4-1, with unresolved D. CDR1 is MGHRA, CDR2 YSYEKL, per germline. The CDR3 length is 13 residues. Trimming stripped 4 bases from V and 0 bases from J, with 6 bases between. CDR3 amino acids: CASSLVMNTEAFF. As DNA, the CDR3 is TGCGCCAGCAGCCTAGTGATGAACACTGAAGCTTTCTTT.